This T cell receptor (beta chain) was documented in a study of cytomegalovirus exposure and HLA in healthy donors. Whole-study context: HLA-typed donors contributed approximately 86 million unique TCRs, which were held in an early data release. The study, taken as a whole, reports: Highest at DRB1 and lowest at HLA-C, TCR association rates differed among HLA loci in a later analysis. 150 or so TCR beta chains were listed as cytomegalovirus-associated.

Trimming cost V 4 bases and J 7 bases, with 20 bases left between them. The germline CDR1 and CDR2 sequences are MGHRA and YSYEKL. The CDR3 length is 17 residues. Both 60 Vbeta primers and 13 Jbeta primers went into the PCR. Profiling relied on immunoSEQ multiplex PCR, and the TCRdb table lists in-frame clones only, not all of them. The table includes 180,000 or so clones, 76% detected once. As regards this clone: Its antigen remains unidentified.

The source of this sequence is a man aged 18 to 29 in good health and CMV-seronegative. The V gene is TRBV4-1, the J gene TRBJ1-6; a possible D gene is TRBD1 (5 bases). Sequenced input: PBMCs. Here the CDR3 DNA reads TGCGCCAGCAGCCCAGCTGGGGGGGGAAATCGAAATTCACCCCTCCACTTT. Its translation is CASSPAGGGNRNSPLHF.